This T cell receptor (beta chain) was observed in a study of blood T cell repertoires in COVID-19. Overall study: Acute and convalescent COVID-19 specimens originated in the United States, Italy and Spain. The analysed material was cDNA or gDNA that came from T cells, B-cell-depleted T cells, or PBMCs.

Clones were read by immunoSEQ multiplex PCR, and TCRdb kept only the in-frame ones, dropping some. The sample includes fewer than 100,000 clones, roughly 83% of them seen just once. CDR3 length equals 15 residues. V was pared by 7 bases and J by 4 bases, with 6 bases of the junction left unmatched. Germline values: CDR1 LNHDA, CDR2 SQIVND (reference sequence). V is TRBV19 and J is TRBJ2-1; TRBD2 matches 11 bases. What was sequenced was peripheral blood. The clonotype comes from a human donor in a cohort sampled during active COVID-19. The CDR3 nucleotides read TGTGCCAGTACCCCAAGACTAGCGGGATACAATGAGCAGTTCTTC. Translating it yields CASTPRLAGYNEQFF. Using reference TRBV19 and TRBJ2-1 for the parts outside the CDR3, the full variable domain is DGGITQSPKYLFRKEGQNVTLSCEQNLNHDAMYWYRQDPGQGLRLIYYSQIVNDFQKGDIAEGYSVSREKKESFPLTVTSAQKNPTAFYLCASTPRLAGYNEQFFGPGTRLTVL.